Shown below are 18 T cell receptor beta chains from a single sample sequenced in a study of spatial heterogeneity in lung cancer. General study results and limits: For expanded intratumoral alpha and beta TCRs, counts tracked tumor mutation counts.

MiXCR, run by TCRdb on the 5' RACE reads, gives a single entry per CDR3 protein. This table has about 20,000 distinct CDR3 sequences, 15% appearing once. Their cognate antigens are unknown. Time point defined: sample taken at primary tumor resection. The source material was lung tumor tissue, sampled at surgery. These receptors were taken from a female donor with early-stage non-small cell lung cancer.

This clonotype appeared many times. The V gene is TRBV28, the J gene TRBJ2-7; 7 bases line up with TRBD2. The V gene end was trimmed by 5 bases and the J gene end by 3 bases; junction bases not matched to a gene: 10. CDR3 length: 15 residues. Per the germline V gene, CDR1 is MDHEN and CDR2 is SYDVKM. The CDR3: CASSPTRGSIYEQYF. The CDR3, as DNA: TGTGCCAGCAGTCCGACGCGGGGGAGTATCTACGAGCAGTACTTC.

This clonotype was observed at least ten times. The J gene is TRBJ2-7, the V gene TRBV7-9, with D tentatively TRBD1 (5 bases). Per the germline V gene, CDR1 is SEHNR and CDR2 is FQNEAQ (reference sequence). The CDR3 is made up of 14 amino acids. V was clipped by 2 bases and J by 3 bases, with 11 bases between them. The chain's CDR3 is CASSLQGTLYEQYF. The CDR3 DNA sequence: TGTGCCAGCAGCTTACAGGGAACCCTCTACGAGCAGTACTTC.

The V gene is TRBV28, the J gene TRBJ2-2; the D call may be TRBD1 or TRBD2 (6 bases each). Per the germline V gene, CDR1 is MDHEN and CDR2 is SYDVKM. V lost 7 bases and J lost 2, with 11 bases in between. This CDR3 comprises 14 residues. The CDR3 here is CASNREVNTGELFF. CDR3 DNA: TGTGCCAGCAACAGGGAGGTCAACACCGGGGAGCTGTTTTTT.

This clonotype was seen repeatedly, ten times or more. The chain joins TRBV20-1 to TRBJ1-1; perhaps TRBD1 as D (5 bases). The CDR3 length is 14 residues. V was pared by 0 bases and J by 3 bases, with 11 bases between. Germline V gene sequence: CDR1 DFQATT, CDR2 SNEGSKA (reference sequence). CDR3 sequence: CSARDRVIYTEAFF. CDR3 coding DNA: TGCAGTGCTAGAGACAGGGTGATTTACACTGAAGCTTTCTTT.

This clonotype was detected ten times or more. The chain couples TRBV5-1 to TRBJ2-7, with D maybe TRBD2 (5 bases). The germline V and J ends were trimmed by 5 bases and 3 bases, with 12 bases remaining between them. Germline assignment: CDR1 SGHRS and CDR2 YFSETQ. This CDR3 has 13 residues. CDR3 in DNA: TGCGCCAGCAGGTGGACGGGAAACTACGAGCAGTACTTC. Encoded protein: CASRWTGNYEQYF.

This clonotype appeared a few times. The chain couples TRBV6-1 to TRBJ2-7; possible D gene TRBD1, 5 bases. From germline, CDR1 is MNHNS and CDR2 SASEGT. Between the trimmed V and J ends, which lost 5 bases and 12 bases, there was a span of 17 bases. CDR3 length equals 12 residues. The CDR3 sequence: CASSSPRAYAYF. CDR3 sequence (DNA): TGTGCCAGCAGTTCCCCCAGGGCGTACGCGTACTTC.

This clonotype was recorded at least ten times. The chain uses TRBV6-5 and TRBJ2-3; D is uncertain. Germline CDR1 and CDR2: MNHEY and SVGAGI. Trimming pared 4 bases from V and 2 bases from J, leaving 7 bases between. This CDR3 has 13 residues. This CDR3 reads CASSSGFTDTQYF. In nucleotides, the CDR3 is TGTGCCAGCAGTTCTGGTTTCACAGATACGCAGTATTTT.

This clonotype has only a few counts. V gene TRBV29-1 combines with J gene TRBJ2-3; D ambiguous. The CDR3 loop spans 15 amino acids. Looked up from germline, CDR1 is SQVTM and CDR2 is ANQGSEA. V dropped 2 bases and J dropped 2 bases, with 14 bases sitting between them. Written as DNA, the CDR3 is TGCAGCGTTGAACGCAGTTCCAGTTACACAGATACGCAGTATTTT. This codes for CSVERSSSYTDTQYF.

The rearrangement joins TRBV15 to TRBJ2-7, with TRBD2 matching over 8 bases. Germline V gene lookup returns CDR1 LNHNV and CDR2 YYDKDF (reference sequence). The V gene end was trimmed by 0 bases and the J gene end by 4 bases; junction bases not matched to a gene: 8. The CDR3 extends over 16 amino acids. The chain's CDR3 is CATSRDLSLAGYEQYF. Written as DNA, the CDR3 is TGTGCCACCAGCAGAGATCTAAGTCTAGCGGGTTACGAGCAGTACTTC. The whole variable domain, remainder taken from reference TRBV15 and TRBJ2-7, is DAMVIQNPRYQVTQFGKPVTLSCSQTLNHNVMYWYQQKSSQAPKLLFHYYDKDFNNEADTPDNFQSRRPNTSFCFLDIRSPGLGDTAMYLCATSRDLSLAGYEQYFGPGTRLTVT.

This clonotype was recorded many times. This chain links TRBV20-1 with TRBJ2-6; 10 bases line up with TRBD2. Germline values: CDR1 DFQATT, CDR2 SNEGSKA (reference sequence). The ends lost 5 bases at V and 4 bases at J; junction bases unmatched: 8. The CDR3 extends over 16 amino acids. The chain's CDR3 is CSASLAGVSGANVLTF. CDR3 sequence (DNA): TGCAGTGCTTCTCTAGCGGGAGTATCGGGGGCCAACGTCCTGACTTTC.

This clonotype was detected ten times or more. The rearrangement uses TRBV3-1 and TRBJ2-4, with TRBD2 matching over 7 bases. The CDR3 is 15 amino acids. Unmatched junction bases numbered 12, after V lost 4 bases and J lost 9 bases. Per germline, CDR1 LGHDT and CDR2 YNNKEL (reference sequence). Here the CDR3 DNA reads TGTGCCAGCAGCCCCCGGACTAGTCTTGCGGGCATTCAGTACTTC. This codes for CASSPRTSLAGIQYF. The whole variable domain, filled in from reference TRBV3-1 and TRBJ2-4, reads DTAVSQTPKYLVTQMGNDKSIKCEQNLGHDTMYWYKQDSKKFLKIMFSYNNKELIINETVPNRFSPKSPDKAHLNLHINSLELGDSAVYFCASSPRTSLAGIQYFGAGTRLSVL.

The chain joins TRBV20-1 to TRBJ2-3; 10 nucleotides match TRBD2. In germline, CDR1 is DFQATT, CDR2 SNEGSKA (reference sequence). The V segment lost 4 bases and the J segment 4 bases; nucleotides outside the gene matches: 11. The CDR3 spans 16 residues. CDR3 sequence: CSAIRPGLAIADTQYF. The CDR3 bases are TGCAGTGCTATTCGACCGGGACTAGCGATCGCAGATACGCAGTATTTT.

This clonotype was seen repeatedly, ten times or more. The rearrangement links TRBV5-1 to TRBJ2-3; 7 nucleotides match TRBD2. The CDR3 runs 16 residues. Germline V CDR1 and CDR2: SGHRS, YFSETQ. J lost 2 bases, V lost 3 bases, and 9 bases had no gene match. The CDR3 loop reads CASSSEAGAATDTQYF. DNA for the CDR3: TGCGCCAGCAGCTCTGAGGCGGGAGCTGCCACAGATACGCAGTATTTT.

At least ten counts were recorded for this clonotype. The chain has TRBV20-1 and TRBJ2-5; 7 nucleotides align to TRBD1. V lost 1 base to trimming and J lost 0 bases; unmatched junction nucleotides: 5. The CDR3 contains 15 residues. CDR1 is DFQATT and CDR2 is SNEGSKA in the germline V gene (reference sequence). The CDR3 nucleotides read TGCAGTGCTAGAGCGGGGACAGCGTACCAAGAGACCCAGTACTTC. Translation gives CSARAGTAYQETQYF.

The J gene is TRBJ2-2, the V gene TRBV9; perhaps TRBD1 as D (6 bases). The CDR3 totals 15 residues. V gave up 2 bases and J gave up 6 bases, with 14 bases separating them. Germline V gives CDR1 SGDLS, CDR2 YYNGEE. CDR3: CASSVSTGRAGELFF. The CDR3 bases are TGTGCCAGCAGCGTTTCGACAGGACGAGCCGGGGAGCTGTTTTTT.

There are a few counts of this clonotype. CDR3 bases: TGTGCCAGCAGTTTCGGGAGATCGAACACCGGGGAGCTGTTTTTT. This translates into CASSFGRSNTGELFF. V and J are TRBV12-3 or TRBV12-4 and TRBJ2-2; possibly TRBD2 for D (6 bases). This CDR3 contains 15 residues. Between the trimmed V and J ends, which lost 3 bases and 0 bases, there was a span of 8 bases.

This clonotype was seen repeatedly, ten times or more. The chain uses TRBV5-1 and TRBJ1-1; the match to TRBD1 covers 7 bases. The CDR3 is made up of 14 amino acids. Germline CDR1 SGHRS, CDR2 YFSETQ. With 3 bases clipped from V and 2 bases from J, the junction kept 4 bases outside the gene matches. The CDR3 DNA sequence: TGCGCCAGCAGCTCGGGACAGCCTAACACTGAAGCTTTCTTT. As protein: CASSSGQPNTEAFF.

This clonotype appeared a few times. J is TRBJ2-1 and V is TRBV28, with a weak D call TRBD1 (6 bases). The ends were cut back, 5 bases at V and 7 bases at J, with 15 bases in the middle. From germline, CDR1 is MDHEN and CDR2 SYDVKM. This CDR3 is 14 amino acids long. CDR3 in DNA: TGTGCCAGCAGTCTTCAGGGGAAGGCGAATGAGCAGTTCTTC. It is translated as CASSLQGKANEQFF.